This is a list of T cell receptor beta chains from one sample in a study of T cells in Graves' hyperthyroidism and ophthalmopathy. TCRdb reprocessed the multiplex PCR reads with MiXCR, giving one entry per CDR3 protein. The repertoire holds some 320,000 distinct CDR3 sequences, around 15% seen once, with 34% in the top ten. The sequencing sample was made of blood. Source of these receptors: a woman between 40 and 50 years old with Graves' ophthalmopathy. Each CDR3 is given with its conserved first and last residue. Fields, in order: J gene, V gene, CDR3 protein.

>TRBJ2-1|TRBV11-1
CASSPAGLSNEQFF
>TRBJ2-7|TRBV6-1
CASRPGGFYEQYF
>TRBJ1-2|TRBV10-3
CAISRDYGYTF
>TRBJ2-7|TRBV6-1
CASSELLPGTGDEQYF
>TRBJ2-5|TRBV20-1
CSARVRTNGETQYF
>TRBJ2-7|TRBV20-1
CSARGDRDYEQYF
>TRBJ2-5|TRBV28
CASSLYTAKETQYF
>TRBJ2-7|TRBV5-5
CASSPAVRGLYEQYF
>TRBJ2-5|TRBV20-1
CSASPRDPYQETQYF
>TRBJ2-7|TRBV5-1
CASRATGMTREQYF
>TRBJ1-2|TRBV3-1
CASSQGAGYYTF
>TRBJ2-7|TRBV20-1
CSARVLAGGFSYEQYF
>TRBJ2-1|TRBV28
CASGGGEYSYNEQFF
>TRBJ2-7|TRBV5-5
CASSFGRNYEQYF
>TRBJ2-2|TRBV9
CASSGPSGENTGELFF
>TRBJ1-2|TRBV6-1
CASQRGGDRGYTF
>TRBJ2-5|TRBV7-8
CASSSNRGGETQYF
>TRBJ2-7|TRBV29-1
CSVAQGQQGMQYF
>TRBJ1-1|TRBV5-6
CASRAGYTEAFF
>TRBJ1-3|TRBV18
CASSPPWTGGGNTIYF
>TRBJ1-4|TRBV5-1
CASSFRGGGNEKLFF
>TRBJ2-1|TRBV12-3/TRBV12-4
CASSRAGQPNNEQFF
>TRBJ2-3|TRBV5-1
CASRPSPTTDTQYF
>TRBJ1-1|TRBV28
CASSLPGVTGPRNTEAFF
>TRBJ1-1|TRBV19
CASTPGLVRTEAFF
>TRBJ1-2|TRBV13
CASSLGVVHTF
>TRBJ2-7|TRBV6-1
CASTGQLSSYEQYF
>TRBJ2-1|TRBV20-1
CSAIERAGANNEQFF
>TRBJ2-7|TRBV20-1
CSAEPRPGRTGEQYF
>TRBJ1-2|TRBV14
CASSQDHGRGGYTF
>TRBJ1-1|TRBV20-1
CSARSIGYTEAFF
>TRBJ1-6|TRBV6-5
CASSFRQGADSPLHF
>TRBJ1-5|TRBV28
CASTQGYQPQHF
>TRBJ1-1|TRBV18
CASSPQGKNTEAFF
>TRBJ2-1|TRBV18
CASSPLTGGANEQFF
>TRBJ2-1|TRBV29-1
CSVQAGRNEQFF
>TRBJ2-7|TRBV19
CASSMERRGRGEQYF
>TRBJ2-6|TRBV5-1
CASSLGRPGSGANVLTF
>TRBJ1-3|TRBV7-9
CASSSYRDTLGNTIYF
>TRBJ1-2|TRBV29-1
CSVVEQGLNYGYTF
>TRBJ1-5|TRBV7-6
CASSLWPDQPQHF
>TRBJ1-1|TRBV7-8
CASSLNGQPNTEAFF
>TRBJ2-1|TRBV11-3
CASSPGVAGERSYNEQFF
>TRBJ2-1|TRBV5-6
CASSPRSRGPYNEQFF
>TRBJ2-7|TRBV19
CASSLRLGQGDYEQYF